These T cell receptor beta chains were read from a single sample in a study of beta chain features in type 1 diabetes. The repertoire was sequenced with immunoSEQ multiplex PCR; TCRdb's copy has only in-frame clones and lacks some. Altogether 300,000 to 450,000 clones are present, 20% being singletons, with the ten largest covering about 0.045%. Sequencing was done on a sample of naive CD4+ T cells from blood. Receptors were obtained from a woman aged 18-30 years in good health. Both conserved end residues are part of each CDR3. D genes are given only for firm matches. The size entry is marked missing in some rows and otherwise reads once, few, many or a size class.

clone size: few
D gene: .
V gene: TRBV11-1
J gene: TRBJ2-7
CDR3 DNA: TGTGCCAGCAGCTCGGAACTTGGACTCGCCTCCTTC
CDR3 protein: CASSSELGLASF

clone size: few
D gene: .
V gene: TRBV7-3
J gene: TRBJ2-1
CDR3 DNA: TGTGCCAGCAGCTCCCAGGGGGGCACCCATGAGCAGTTCTTC
CDR3 protein: CASSSQGGTHEQFF

clone size: .
D gene: .
V gene: TRBV4-3
J gene: TRBJ2-5
CDR3 DNA: TGCGCCAGCAGCCAAGGGGGCCCGGAGACCCAGTACTTC
CDR3 protein: CASSQGGPETQYF

clone size: .
D gene: TRBD2
V gene: TRBV18
J gene: TRBJ2-1
CDR3 DNA: TGTGCCAGCTCAGGACTAGCGGGATACAATGAGCAGTTCTTC
CDR3 protein: CASSGLAGYNEQFF

clone size: .
D gene: TRBD1
V gene: TRBV7-8
J gene: TRBJ1-1
CDR3 DNA: TGTGCCAGCAGCTTTACAGGGGGTGCTGAAGCTTTCTTT
CDR3 protein: CASSFTGGAEAFF

clone size: .
D gene: TRBD1
V gene: TRBV30
J gene: TRBJ1-4
CDR3 DNA: TGTGCCTGGGGTTGGACAGGGCGCGAAAAACTGTTTTTT
CDR3 protein: CAWGWTGREKLFF

clone size: few
D gene: .
V gene: TRBV5-1
J gene: TRBJ2-5
CDR3 DNA: TGCGCCAGCAGCACTCGACAGCGAGAGACCCAGTACTTC
CDR3 protein: CASSTRQRETQYF

clone size: .
D gene: .
V gene: TRBV11-2
J gene: TRBJ2-5
CDR3 DNA: TGTGCCAGCAGCTTAGTCAGGGGTGGAGAGACCCAGTACTTC
CDR3 protein: CASSLVRGGETQYF

clone size: few
D gene: .
V gene: TRBV30
J gene: TRBJ2-7
CDR3 DNA: TGTGCCTGGAGTGTCCAGGTCTACGAGCAGTACTTC
CDR3 protein: CAWSVQVYEQYF

clone size: .
D gene: .
V gene: TRBV7-8
J gene: TRBJ1-5
CDR3 DNA: TGTGCCAGCAGCCCCGTCTATAGCAATCAGCCCCAGCATTTT
CDR3 protein: CASSPVYSNQPQHF

clone size: few
D gene: TRBD2
V gene: TRBV7-8
J gene: TRBJ2-5
CDR3 DNA: TGTGCCAGCAGCTTGTCTAGCGGGGGGACTCAAGAGACCCAGTACTTC
CDR3 protein: CASSLSSGGTQETQYF

clone size: .
D gene: .
V gene: TRBV28
J gene: TRBJ2-7
CDR3 DNA: TGTGCCAGCGCCAACTTTGCTGCGGGGTACGAGCAGTACTTC
CDR3 protein: CASANFAAGYEQYF

clone size: few
D gene: TRBD1
V gene: TRBV30
J gene: TRBJ2-7
CDR3 DNA: TGTGCCTGGAGTGCCGGACAGGGGTACGAGCAGTACTTC
CDR3 protein: CAWSAGQGYEQYF

clone size: few
D gene: .
V gene: TRBV11-3
J gene: TRBJ2-3
CDR3 DNA: TGTGCCAGCAGACCCGGAGAAGATACGCAGTATTTT
CDR3 protein: CASRPGEDTQYF

clone size: few
D gene: .
V gene: TRBV27
J gene: TRBJ2-3
CDR3 DNA: TGTGCCAGCAGTTTAGCGGGAAGCACAGATACGCAGTATTTT
CDR3 protein: CASSLAGSTDTQYF

clone size: .
D gene: TRBD1
V gene: TRBV19
J gene: TRBJ1-2
CDR3 DNA: TGTGCCACCTCGGACAGGGGGCGCGGGTTAAGCTATGGCTACACCTTC
CDR3 protein: CATSDRGRGLSYGYTF

clone size: .
D gene: TRBD1
V gene: TRBV30
J gene: TRBJ2-3
CDR3 DNA: TGTGCCTGGGACAGGGCCGGGGATACGCAGTATTTT
CDR3 protein: CAWDRAGDTQYF

clone size: .
D gene: .
V gene: TRBV20-1
J gene: TRBJ2-5
CDR3 DNA: TGCAGTGCTAGAAATGAGGAGACCCAGTACTTC
CDR3 protein: CSARNEETQYF

clone size: .
D gene: TRBD2
V gene: TRBV13
J gene: TRBJ2-1
CDR3 DNA: TGTGCCAGCAGCCGACTTACCGGGACTAGCTCAGACAATGAGCAGTTCTTC
CDR3 protein: CASSRLTGTSSDNEQFF

clone size: few
D gene: .
V gene: TRBV6-6
J gene: TRBJ2-3
CDR3 DNA: TGTGCCAGCAGTCGCCTCACGGGGGAGGCAGATACGCAGTATTTT
CDR3 protein: CASSRLTGEADTQYF

clone size: few
D gene: .
V gene: TRBV29-1
J gene: TRBJ2-5
CDR3 DNA: TGCAGCGTGAAGAGGTCGACAGCGCAACAAGAGACCCAGTACTTC
CDR3 protein: CSVKRSTAQQETQYF

clone size: .
D gene: TRBD1
V gene: TRBV7-2
J gene: TRBJ1-4
CDR3 DNA: TGTGCCAGCAGCACCGACAGGGGGAATGAAAAACTGTTTTTT
CDR3 protein: CASSTDRGNEKLFF

clone size: .
D gene: .
V gene: TRBV11-3
J gene: TRBJ2-1
CDR3 DNA: TGTGCCAGCAGCGTACTGAGCAATGAGCAGTTCTTC
CDR3 protein: CASSVLSNEQFF

clone size: .
D gene: TRBD2
V gene: TRBV30
J gene: TRBJ2-1
CDR3 DNA: TGTGCCTGGATTCCTCGACTAGCGGGGAATGAGCAGTTCTTC
CDR3 protein: CAWIPRLAGNEQFF

clone size: few
D gene: TRBD2
V gene: TRBV29-1
J gene: TRBJ2-1
CDR3 DNA: TGCAGCGCCTTCATAGCGGGAGCTGCGGTATACAATGAGCAGTTCTTC
CDR3 protein: CSAFIAGAAVYNEQFF

clone size: few
D gene: .
V gene: TRBV15
J gene: TRBJ1-1
CDR3 DNA: TGTGCCACCAGCAGAGATCAAGGCAGCCCCAGGGAAGCTTTCTTT
CDR3 protein: CATSRDQGSPREAFF

clone size: few
D gene: TRBD1
V gene: TRBV4-1
J gene: TRBJ2-5
CDR3 DNA: TGCGCCAGCAGCCTATCGACAGGGGAGGAGACCCAGTACTTC
CDR3 protein: CASSLSTGEETQYF

clone size: .
D gene: TRBD1
V gene: TRBV2
J gene: TRBJ2-7
CDR3 DNA: TGTGCCAGCAGTGCACAGGGGGTTGTAAACGAGCAGTACTTC
CDR3 protein: CASSAQGVVNEQYF

clone size: few
D gene: .
V gene: TRBV6-5
J gene: TRBJ2-1
CDR3 DNA: TGTGCCAGCAGCCCGACTCCGAACTCCTACAATGAGCAGTTCTTC
CDR3 protein: CASSPTPNSYNEQFF

clone size: few
D gene: .
V gene: TRBV9
J gene: TRBJ1-1
CDR3 DNA: TGTGCCAGCAGCGCACAGGGTAGTGAAGCTTTCTTT
CDR3 protein: CASSAQGSEAFF

clone size: .
D gene: TRBD2
V gene: TRBV7-3
J gene: TRBJ2-5
CDR3 DNA: TGTGCCAGCAGCTTAACTGGACTAGCGGGCCAAGAGACCCAGTACTTC
CDR3 protein: CASSLTGLAGQETQYF

clone size: .
D gene: .
V gene: TRBV7-9
J gene: TRBJ2-2
CDR3 DNA: TGTGCCAGCAGCTCCTCAGGGGGGTACACCGGGGAGCTGTTTTTT
CDR3 protein: CASSSSGGYTGELFF

clone size: few
D gene: TRBD2
V gene: TRBV11-2
J gene: TRBJ2-1
CDR3 DNA: TGTGCCAGCAGCTTAGATCCACAGCGGGGTCTTGGGAATGAGCAGTTCTTC
CDR3 protein: CASSLDPQRGLGNEQFF

clone size: .
D gene: .
V gene: TRBV4-2
J gene: TRBJ2-1
CDR3 DNA: TGTGCCAGCAGCCGGGCGACTAGTGGGGTCTACAATGAGCAGTTCTTC
CDR3 protein: CASSRATSGVYNEQFF

clone size: .
D gene: .
V gene: TRBV11-3
J gene: TRBJ2-3
CDR3 DNA: TGTGCCAGCAGCTTAGCCGCCAGGGCCACAGATACGCAGTATTTT
CDR3 protein: CASSLAARATDTQYF

clone size: .
D gene: TRBD1
V gene: TRBV11-2
J gene: TRBJ2-4
CDR3 DNA: TGTGCCAGCAGCCCCGACAGGGATCCCAAAAACATTCAGTACTTC
CDR3 protein: CASSPDRDPKNIQYF

clone size: .
D gene: .
V gene: TRBV30
J gene: TRBJ1-4
CDR3 DNA: TGTGCCTGGAGACAGGGAAACGAAAAACTGTTTTTT
CDR3 protein: CAWRQGNEKLFF

clone size: few
D gene: .
V gene: TRBV6-1
J gene: TRBJ2-3
CDR3 DNA: TGTGCCAGTGGAGGATCTCACTTCACAGATACGCAGTATTTT
CDR3 protein: CASGGSHFTDTQYF

clone size: .
D gene: TRBD1
V gene: TRBV7-9
J gene: TRBJ2-6
CDR3 DNA: TGTGCCAGCAGCGCCCGACAGGGAGCAACTGGGGCCAACGTCCTGACTTTC
CDR3 protein: CASSARQGATGANVLTF

clone size: .
D gene: .
V gene: TRBV25-1
J gene: TRBJ2-1
CDR3 DNA: TGTGCCAGCAGCTCAGGAAGCTCCTACAATGAGCAGTTCTTC
CDR3 protein: CASSSGSSYNEQFF

clone size: few
D gene: TRBD2
V gene: TRBV18
J gene: TRBJ2-5
CDR3 DNA: TGTGCCAGCTCATCGGGACTAGCGGGGCGCGAGACCCAGTACTTC
CDR3 protein: CASSSGLAGRETQYF

clone size: few
D gene: .
V gene: TRBV7-9
J gene: TRBJ1-5
CDR3 DNA: TGTGCCAGCAGCCAGGAGGTCTCGTTTGGATCCCAGCATTTT
CDR3 protein: CASSQEVSFGSQHF

clone size: .
D gene: TRBD1
V gene: TRBV11-3
J gene: TRBJ1-2
CDR3 DNA: TGTGCCAGCAGCCCCGGACAGGGTAATGGCTACACCTTC
CDR3 protein: CASSPGQGNGYTF

clone size: .
D gene: .
V gene: TRBV19
J gene: TRBJ2-7
CDR3 DNA: TGTGCCAGTAGTACCACCCGGGACTTTTACGAGCAGTACTTC
CDR3 protein: CASSTTRDFYEQYF

clone size: .
D gene: .
V gene: TRBV21-1
J gene: TRBJ1-5
CDR3 DNA: TGTGCCACCGGGACAGGGGATAGCAATCAGCCCCAGCATTTT
CDR3 protein: CATGTGDSNQPQHF

clone size: .
D gene: .
V gene: TRBV18
J gene: TRBJ1-2
CDR3 DNA: TGTGCCAGCTCAGCTATTACGGGGGTAGCAAACTATGGCTACACCTTC
CDR3 protein: CASSAITGVANYGYTF

clone size: few
D gene: .
V gene: TRBV30
J gene: TRBJ1-4
CDR3 DNA: TGTGCCTGGTGCCCCGGACAGCCTAATGAAAAACTGTTTTTT
CDR3 protein: CAWCPGQPNEKLFF

clone size: once
D gene: .
V gene: TRBV11-2
J gene: TRBJ2-3
CDR3 DNA: TGTGCCAGCAGTTCCGACAGGACAGATACGCAGTATTTT
CDR3 protein: CASSSDRTDTQYF

clone size: .
D gene: .
V gene: TRBV28
J gene: TRBJ2-7
CDR3 DNA: TGTGCCAGCAGTTTGGGCATATACGAGCAGTACTTC
CDR3 protein: CASSLGIYEQYF

clone size: .
D gene: TRBD2
V gene: TRBV7-3
J gene: TRBJ2-5
CDR3 DNA: TGTGCCAGCAGCATAAACAGCGGGGGCGCAGAGACCCAGTACTTC
CDR3 protein: CASSINSGGAETQYF